This TCR beta chain was retrieved from a study of blood T cell repertoires in COVID-19. Background on the study: Spain, Italy and the United States supplied samples that represented acute and convalescent COVID-19.

This CDR3 has 13 amino acids. V was shortened by 0 bases and J by 1 base, with 3 bases between the two germline ends. Germline values: CDR1 MNHNS, CDR2 SASEGT. Per the original data handling: Estimation of nucleated cell counts was performed using reference gene primer amplification. Sequencing was performed with immunoSEQ multiplex PCR; in TCRdb, only in-frame clones are kept and a portion is missing. D and trimming come from the DNA, and the V and J calls and clone size come from that table. This sample has roughly 69,000 clones, with roughly 84% found just once. In its sample, this clone was seen a few times.

The sequenced sample consisted of peripheral blood. This chain links TRBV6-1 with TRBJ1-1; D unclear. This TCR came from a woman between 45 and 65 years old with acute or convalescent COVID-19. The CDR3 nucleotides are TGTGCCAGCAGTGAAGCCAGGAACACTGAAGCTTTCTTT. It encodes CASSEARNTEAFF.